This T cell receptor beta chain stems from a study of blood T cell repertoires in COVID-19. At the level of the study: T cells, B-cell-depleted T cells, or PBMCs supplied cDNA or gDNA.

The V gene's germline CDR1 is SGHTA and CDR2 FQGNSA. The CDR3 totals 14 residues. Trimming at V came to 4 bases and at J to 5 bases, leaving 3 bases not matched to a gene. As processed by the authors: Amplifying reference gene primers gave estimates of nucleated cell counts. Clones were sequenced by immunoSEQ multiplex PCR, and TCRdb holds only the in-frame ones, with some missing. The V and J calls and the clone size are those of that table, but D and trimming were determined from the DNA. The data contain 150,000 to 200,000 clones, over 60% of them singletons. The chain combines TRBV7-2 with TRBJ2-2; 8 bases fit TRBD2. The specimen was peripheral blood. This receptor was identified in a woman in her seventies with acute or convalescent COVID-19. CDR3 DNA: TGTGCCAGCAGCTCGGGACTAGAGACCGGGGAGCTGTTTTTT. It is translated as CASSSGLETGELFF.